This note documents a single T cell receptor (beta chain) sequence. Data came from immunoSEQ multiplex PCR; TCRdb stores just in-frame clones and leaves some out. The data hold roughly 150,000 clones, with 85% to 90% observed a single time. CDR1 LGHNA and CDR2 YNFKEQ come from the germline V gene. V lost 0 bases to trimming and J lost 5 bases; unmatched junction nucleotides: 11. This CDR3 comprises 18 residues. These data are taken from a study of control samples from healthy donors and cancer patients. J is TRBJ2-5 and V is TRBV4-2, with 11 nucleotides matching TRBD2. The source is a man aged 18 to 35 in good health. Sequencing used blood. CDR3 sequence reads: CASSQDPGSGGAGETQYF. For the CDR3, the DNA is TGTGCCAGCAGCCAAGATCCGGGTAGCGGGGGGGCCGGCGAGACCCAGTACTTC.